The present T cell receptor beta chain was sequenced within a study of CD8 T cells in Susac syndrome. This clonotype occurred a few times. Germline CDR1 MNHEY, CDR2 SVGAGI. Deletions cut 4 bases from V and 4 bases from J, with 7 bases between. The CDR3 contains 12 residues. Sequencing targeted TCR beta in blood CD8+ and CD4+ T cells. It was healthy donors who served as the controls, matched for age and sex. The TEMRA cells underwent FACS enrichment, while the CD8+ and CD4+ T cells underwent negative isolation. A quantity of roughly 0.5 to 1 ug RNA underwent reverse transcription using random hexamers. TCR beta CDR3 was amplified by immunoSEQ covering 54 Vbeta and 13 Jbeta. TCRdb used MiXCR to reprocess the immunoSEQ multiplex PCR reads, holding one entry per CDR3 protein. The sample records around 160,000 distinct CDR3 sequences, 93% being singletons.

This sequence originates from a human donor in good health. Sample: CD4+ T cells from PBMCs. This chain links TRBV6-5 with TRBJ1-2; tentative D call: TRBD1 (5 bases). The CDR3 is CASSSGLYGYTF. The CDR3 nucleotides read TGTGCCAGCAGTTCGGGACTCTATGGCTACACCTTC.